This entry is about one TCR beta chain. What it binds is not known. This entry belongs to a study of cytomegalovirus exposure and HLA in healthy donors. Study conclusions and caveats: The study listed approximately 170 cytomegalovirus-associated TCR beta chains.

Germline assignment: CDR1 SEHNR and CDR2 FQNEAQ (reference sequence). The CDR3 covers 12 residues. Primers for the PCR totalled 60 Vbeta and 13 Jbeta. The repertoire was sequenced with immunoSEQ multiplex PCR; TCRdb's copy has only in-frame clones and lacks some. The table shows under 250,000 clones, with more than 75% occurring only once. The chain recombines TRBV7-9 with TRBJ2-5; the D gene is possibly TRBD2 (5 bases). The J call may be faulty, since TRBJ2-7 better matches the DNA end. The sample consisted of PBMCs. This clonotype originated in a human donor in good health. The CDR3 coding sequence is TGTGCCACCTCGAAGGGAGCGCGCGAGCAGTACTTC. Protein sequence: CATSKGAREQYF.